The text below deals with one TCR beta chain. This sample is part of a study of blood T cell repertoires in COVID-19. Study-wide context: T cells, B-cell-depleted T cells, or PBMCs supplied cDNA or gDNA.

This CDR3 region has 18 residues. Per germline, CDR1 MNHNS and CDR2 SASEGT. J was trimmed by 3 bases and V by 1 base; bases with no gene match: 10. Sequencing was performed with immunoSEQ multiplex PCR; in TCRdb, only in-frame clones are kept and a portion is missing. The sample yields 80,000 to 95,000 clones, roughly 90% seen once. Source material: peripheral blood. The chain recombines TRBV6-1 with TRBJ2-3, with 10 bases that match TRBD2. The clonotype originates from a woman aged 50 to 65 with active or convalescent COVID-19. The CDR3 DNA is TGTGCCAGCAGTGAAGTGGGTGGGGTAGCGGGGGGTACAGATACGCAGTATTTT. It encodes CASSEVGGVAGGTDTQYF.